This T cell receptor (beta chain) is from a study of human T cells and chemical hapten exposure. Study details: 2% DPC was applied to approximately 2 cm by approximately 2 cm of upper inner arm skin for sensitization.

Time point defined: patch test 1, 2 weeks after DPC sensitization. Regarding treatment: therapeutic diphenylcyclopropenone sensitization with weekly scalp DPC. Phlebotomy was performed prior to application of every patch test. Every donor had alopecia and was 18 to 70 years old; all were suitable for DPC. Broader study findings: Patch test score tracked positively with PT1 expanded TCR counts.

This CDR3 comprises 10 residues. Trimming shortened V by 10 bases and J by 15 bases, and 16 bases separated the two germline ends. Per the germline V gene, CDR1 is SNHLY and CDR2 is FYNNEI. Using its own MiXCR run on the RACE reads, TCRdb lists one record per CDR3 protein. The sample carries some 180,000 distinct CDR3 sequences, 20% to 25% recorded once. As concerns this clonotype: Its antigen is still unknown.

The receptor was derived from a woman between 45 and 65 years old with alopecia areata. Some clones in this sample may be carry-over from other donors' samples. This chain joins TRBV2 and TRBJ2-1; D call uncertain. Sequencing used whole blood, obtained in connection with sensitization to the hapten diphenylcyclopropenone (DPC). CDR3 protein: CATQAGLGFF. CDR3 DNA: TGTGCCACCCAGGCTGGTTTAGGGTTCTTC. Full variable domain (rest looked up from reference TRBV2 and TRBJ2-1): EPEVTQTPSHQVTQMGQEVILRCVPISNHLYFYWYRQILGQKVEFLVSFYNNEISEKSEIFDDQFSVERPDGSNFTLKIRSTKLEDSAMYFCATQAGLGFFGPGTRLTVL.